This T cell receptor beta chain was recovered during a study of cytomegalovirus exposure and HLA in healthy donors. Study overall: Earlier results showed 117 million unique TCR beta sequences derived from some 190 million T cells. Study results and caveats: Across donors, most TCRs were seen rarely, yet some public ones were widespread.

Trimming pared 6 bases from V and 3 bases from J, leaving 14 bases between. The germline V gene has CDR1 SGHTA and CDR2 FQGNSA. The CDR3 runs to 14 residues. As for this clone: The antigen remains undetermined.

Healthy donors of bone marrow made up the group. The PCR contained 60 Vbeta and 13 Jbeta primers. Method: immunoSEQ multiplex PCR; TCRdb's copy keeps in-frame clones and lacks some. The sample holds fewer than 200,000 clones, 75% to 85% seen once. The J gene is TRBJ1-1, the V gene TRBV7-2; D is possibly TRBD1 (6 bases). This TCR came from a woman between 18 and 29 years old in good health and CMV-seronegative. Source material: PBMCs. In nucleotides, the CDR3 is TGTGCCAGCAGACAACAGGGATGGGACACTGAAGCTTTCTTT. Protein sequence: CASRQQGWDTEAFF.